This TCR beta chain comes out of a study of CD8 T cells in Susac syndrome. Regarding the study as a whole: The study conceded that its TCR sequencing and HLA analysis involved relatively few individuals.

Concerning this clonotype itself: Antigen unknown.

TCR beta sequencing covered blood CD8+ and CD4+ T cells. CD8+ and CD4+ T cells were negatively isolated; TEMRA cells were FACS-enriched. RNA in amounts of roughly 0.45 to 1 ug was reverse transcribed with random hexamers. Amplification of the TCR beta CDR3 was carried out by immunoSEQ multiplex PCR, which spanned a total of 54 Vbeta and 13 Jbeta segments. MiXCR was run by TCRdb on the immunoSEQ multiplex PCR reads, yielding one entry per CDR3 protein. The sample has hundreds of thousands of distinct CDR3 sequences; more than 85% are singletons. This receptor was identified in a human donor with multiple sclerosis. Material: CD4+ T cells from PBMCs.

CDR3 coding DNA: TGTGCCAGCAGTTACTCGAGGCTAGCGGGGGGCCAAGAGACCCAGTACTTC. Its translation is CASSYSRLAGGQETQYF. V is TRBV6-5 and J is TRBJ2-5, with 11 bases lining up with TRBD2. Looked up from germline, CDR1 is MNHEY and CDR2 is SVGAGI. The J segment lost 1 base and the V segment lost 0 bases, leaving 4 bases of the junction unmatched. The CDR3 covers 17 residues.